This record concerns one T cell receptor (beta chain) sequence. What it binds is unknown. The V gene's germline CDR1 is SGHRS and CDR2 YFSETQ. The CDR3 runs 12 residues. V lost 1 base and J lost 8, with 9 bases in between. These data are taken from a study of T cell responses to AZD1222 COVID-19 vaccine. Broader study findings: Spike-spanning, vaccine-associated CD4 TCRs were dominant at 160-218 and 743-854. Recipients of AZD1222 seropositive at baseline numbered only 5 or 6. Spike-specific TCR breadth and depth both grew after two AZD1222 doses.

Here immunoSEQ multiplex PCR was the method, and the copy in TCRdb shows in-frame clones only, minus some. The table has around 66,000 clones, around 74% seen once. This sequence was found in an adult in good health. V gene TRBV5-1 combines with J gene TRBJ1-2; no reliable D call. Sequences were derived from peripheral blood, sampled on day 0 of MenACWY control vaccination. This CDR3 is CASSLNGGGYTF. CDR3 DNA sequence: TGCGCCAGCAGCTTGAACGGCGGGGGCTACACCTTC.